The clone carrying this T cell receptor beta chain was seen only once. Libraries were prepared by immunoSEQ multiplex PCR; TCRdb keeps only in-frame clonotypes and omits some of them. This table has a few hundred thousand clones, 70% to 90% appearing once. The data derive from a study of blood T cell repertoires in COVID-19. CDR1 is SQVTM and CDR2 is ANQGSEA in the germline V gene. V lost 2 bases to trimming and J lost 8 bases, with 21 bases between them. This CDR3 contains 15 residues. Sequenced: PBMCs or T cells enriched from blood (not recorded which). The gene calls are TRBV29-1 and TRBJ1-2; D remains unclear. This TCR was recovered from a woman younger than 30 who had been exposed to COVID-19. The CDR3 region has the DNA TGCAGCGTTGAAACATCCGGCGCGGGAACAGTCGGCTACACCTTC. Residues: CSVETSGAGTVGYTF.